The source of this TCR beta chain is a study of T cell changes during pregnancy in multiple sclerosis. Germline assignment: CDR1 LNHDA and CDR2 SQIVND (reference sequence). The V segment lost 0 bases and the J segment 8 bases; nucleotides outside the gene matches: 11. This CDR3 is 17 amino acids long. Clones were read by immunoSEQ multiplex PCR, and TCRdb kept only the in-frame ones, dropping some. This sample has some 60,000 clones, with approximately 89% found just once. Specimen: peripheral blood, collected after pregnancy. The clonotype originates from a female donor with multiple sclerosis, enrolled in a pregnancy study. The J gene is TRBJ2-1, the V gene TRBV19; 9 bases fit TRBD1. The CDR3 DNA reads as TGTGCCAGTAGTATAGATGAATGGGGGACAGGGATCGATGAGCAGTTCTTC. It translates to CASSIDEWGTGIDEQFF.